This T cell receptor beta chain was identified during a study of T-cell reconstitution after alpha-beta-depleted transplantation in children (dated by TCRdb to about 2016). Regarding the complete study: The study quantitatively tracked T-cell immune reconstitution after TCRalphabeta/CD19-depleted allogeneic hematopoietic cell transplantation in children using TCR repertoire profiling.

The CDR3 measures 15 amino acids from cysteine to phenylalanine. CDR3 DNA is the only sequence kept; it has 45 bases, read in frame from the first base. Via the germline V gene, CDR1 is SGHRS and CDR2 YFSETQ. Deletion took 4 bases off V and 2 bases off J, with a span of 16 bases between the germline ends. The library was prepared using PCR. Sequencer: Illumina HiSeq 2500. To normalize quantification of the TCRbeta repertoire, the TCR libraries were built with molecular barcoding that relied on unique molecular identifiers. TCRdb's own reprocessing of the public reads used fastp at Q25 and MiXCR and kept productive beta chains. One record per CDR3 amino acid sequence lists the most common genes and DNA. The sample has almost 400,000 distinct CDR3 sequences on record, roughly 20% of them singletons. 3.8% of the sample is taken by the ten largest. Comment on this clonotype: The antigen it binds to is not known. The input lacks base qualities; no much larger clone sits a single base away.

The clonotype comes from a human donor who donated a stem cell graft to a child with acute myeloid leukemia. The input for sequencing was PBMCs from the stem cell graft donor, taken from the stem cell graft. This chain joins TRBV5-1 to TRBJ2-7; the D gene is unclear. Read as DNA, the sequence is TGCGCCAGCAGCCCGACGACCCTTTCTACCTACGAGCAGTACTTC. This encodes CASSPTTLSTYEQYF.